This T cell receptor (beta chain) was identified during a study of blood T cell repertoires in COVID-19. The CDR3 extends over 12 amino acids. Trimming removed 4 bases from V and 11 bases from J; junction bases left unmatched: 8. Germline loops: CDR1 SGHDN, CDR2 FVKESK. Here immunoSEQ multiplex PCR was the method, and the copy in TCRdb shows in-frame clones only, minus some. The table records some 330,000 clones, around 83% of them present only once. This TCR was recovered from a woman between 50 and 59 years old who had recovered from COVID-19. The specimen was PBMCs or T cells enriched from blood (not recorded which). This rearrangement joins TRBV14 to TRBJ2-7, with 7 bases aligning to TRBD1. For the CDR3, the DNA is TGTGCCAGCAGCCGTATACAGGGGATGAAGTACTTC. It specifies CASSRIQGMKYF.